Following are 12 T cell receptor beta chains from one sample sequenced in a study of shared clonotypes between healthy human individuals. Libraries were prepared by immunoSEQ multiplex PCR; TCRdb keeps only in-frame clonotypes and omits some of them. This table holds over 800,000 clones, over 90% found once. The naive CD8 fraction comprised CD45RO-negative cells positively selected for CCR7 and excluded terminally differentiated effector memory CD45RA+ cells. The sequenced sample consisted of naive CD8+ T cells sorted from blood. These receptors were obtained from a man under 40 in good health.

The chain has TRBV5-5 and TRBJ2-1; perhaps TRBD1 as D (6 bases). The V end was cut by 2 bases, the J end by 9 bases, with 21 bases between. CDR1 is SGHKS, CDR2 YYEKEE, per germline (reference sequence). This CDR3 is built from 16 residues. The CDR3 spells CASSFDKGVYNGEQFF. CDR3 nucleotide sequence: TGTGCCAGCAGCTTTGACAAGGGGGTGTACAATGGTGAGCAGTTCTTC.

J is TRBJ2-3 and V is TRBV28; 9 nucleotides agree with TRBD2. Germline CDR1 MDHEN, CDR2 SYDVKM. The J segment lost 3 bases and the V segment lost 0 bases, leaving 1 base of the junction unmatched. The CDR3 sequence is 15 residues long. For the CDR3, the DNA is TGTGCCAGCAGTTTATGGCGGGAGGGAACAGATACGCAGTATTTT. Translating it yields CASSLWREGTDTQYF.

The chain has TRBV25-1 and TRBJ1-5; possible D gene TRBD1, 6 bases. V was pared by 5 bases and J by 5 bases, with 22 bases between. This CDR3 is 17 amino acids long. Germline V gene sequence: CDR1 MGHDK, CDR2 SYGVNS. The CDR3 region has the DNA TGTGCCAGCAGTACACCATACCCCAGGGGAAACGATCAGCCCCAGCATTTT. This sequence encodes CASSTPYPRGNDQPQHF.

This clone was recorded a few times. The chain recombines TRBV7-9 with TRBJ2-7; 7 positions agree with TRBD2. The CDR3 runs to 15 residues. The germline V gene encodes CDR1 SEHNR and CDR2 FQNEAQ (reference sequence). V was pared by 1 base and J by 5 bases, with 8 bases of the junction left unmatched. For the CDR3, the DNA is TGTGCCAGCAGCTTAGTAGCCGGGGGGATCCACGAGCAGTACTTC. Protein sequence: CASSLVAGGIHEQYF.

The genes are TRBV19 and TRBJ2-7; TRBD1 matches 9 bases. This CDR3 comprises 15 residues. Trimming removed 4 bases from V and 4 bases from J; junction bases left unmatched: 8. The germline V gene has CDR1 LNHDA and CDR2 SQIVND (reference sequence). CDR3: CASSTTGTGFYEQYF. As DNA, the CDR3 is TGTGCCAGTAGTACGACCGGGACAGGGTTTTACGAGCAGTACTTC.

CDR3 in DNA: TGTGCCAGCAGAAGAGAAGTTACTAATGAAAAACTGTTTTTT. Encoded protein: CASRREVTNEKLFF. The chain joins TRBV6-1 to TRBJ1-4; D uncertain. Germline V gene lookup returns CDR1 MNHNS and CDR2 SASEGT. V was pared by 6 bases and J by 2 bases, with 10 bases between. The CDR3 is 14 amino acids.

The chain recombines TRBV27 with TRBJ2-7, with unresolved D. The CDR3 runs 14 residues. V was clipped by 2 bases and J by 3 bases, with 11 bases between them. Germline assignment: CDR1 MNHEY and CDR2 SMNVEV (reference sequence). The CDR3 sequence is CASSLANQIYEQYF. CDR3 DNA sequence: TGTGCCAGCAGTTTAGCCAACCAAATCTACGAGCAGTACTTC.

The J gene is TRBJ2-1, the V gene TRBV19, with TRBD2 identical over 10 bases. Trimming cost V 7 bases and J 10 bases; bases outside gene matches: 10. In germline, CDR1 is LNHDA, CDR2 SQIVND (reference sequence). The CDR3 covers 14 residues. The CDR3 sequence: CASISLAGAGEQFF. The CDR3 DNA reads TGTGCCAGTATCAGTCTAGCGGGGGCGGGGGAGCAGTTCTTC.

This chain uses TRBV30 with TRBJ1-1; TRBD1 matches 11 bases. The CDR3 sequence is 15 residues long. J was trimmed by 0 bases and V by 5 bases; bases with no gene match: 5. CDR1 GTSNPN and CDR2 SVGIG come from the germline V gene (reference sequence). CDR3 DNA: TGTGCCTGGGGGACAGGGGGAGTGCTGAACACTGAAGCTTTCTTT. Translating it yields CAWGTGGVLNTEAFF.

The chain combines TRBV27 with TRBJ2-2; D perhaps matches TRBD1 (6 bases). CDR3 size: 15 residues. Trimming cost V 6 bases and J 5 bases, with 16 bases left between them. Germline V CDR1 and CDR2: MNHEY, SMNVEV (reference sequence). CDR3 protein: CASSPDGRGTGELFF. In DNA form, the CDR3 reads TGTGCCAGCAGCCCGGACGGAAGGGGGACCGGGGAGCTGTTTTTT.

As DNA, the CDR3 is TGCGCCAGCAGCCAAGTTTTCTCCCCTCGCGACGTCCTGACTTTC. It codes for CASSQVFSPRDVLTF. This rearrangement joins TRBV4-1 to TRBJ2-6; no clear D gene. CDR3 length: 15 amino acids. Trimming cost V 1 base and J 11 bases, with 15 bases left between them. CDR1 MGHRA and CDR2 YSYEKL come from the germline V gene.

The chain carries TRBV7-6 and TRBJ2-2; D remains ambiguous. The CDR3 loop spans 12 amino acids. The germline V gene encodes CDR1 SGHVS and CDR2 FNYEAQ. Trimming cost V 7 bases and J 0 bases, with 3 bases left between them. The CDR3 reads CASNANTGELFF. CDR3 DNA sequence: TGTGCCAGCAATGCGAACACCGGGGAGCTGTTTTTT.